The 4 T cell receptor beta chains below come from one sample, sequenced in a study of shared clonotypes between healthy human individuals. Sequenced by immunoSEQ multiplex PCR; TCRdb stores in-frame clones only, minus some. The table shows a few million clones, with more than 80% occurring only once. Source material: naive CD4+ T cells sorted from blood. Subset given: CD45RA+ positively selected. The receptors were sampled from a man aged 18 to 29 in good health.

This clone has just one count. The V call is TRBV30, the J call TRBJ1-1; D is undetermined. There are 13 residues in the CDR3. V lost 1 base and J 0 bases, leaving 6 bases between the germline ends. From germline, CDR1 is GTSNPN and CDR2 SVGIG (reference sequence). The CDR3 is CAWSAKMNTEAFF. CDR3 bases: TGTGCCTGGAGTGCGAAGATGAACACTGAAGCTTTCTTT.

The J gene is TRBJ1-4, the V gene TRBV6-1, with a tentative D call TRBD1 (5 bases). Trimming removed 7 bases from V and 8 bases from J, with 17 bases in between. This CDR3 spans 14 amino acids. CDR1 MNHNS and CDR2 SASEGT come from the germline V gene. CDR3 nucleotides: TGTGCCAGCATGTTGAGGGGCAGTCAGGAAAAACTGTTTTTT. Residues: CASMLRGSQEKLFF.

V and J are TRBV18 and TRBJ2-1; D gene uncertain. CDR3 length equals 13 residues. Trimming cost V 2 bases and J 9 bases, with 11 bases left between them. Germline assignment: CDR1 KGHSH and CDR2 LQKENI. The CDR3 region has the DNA TGTGCCAGCTCACCAAATTTGTTAGTTGAGCAGTTCTTC. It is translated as CASSPNLLVEQFF. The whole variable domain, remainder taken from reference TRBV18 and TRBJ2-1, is NAGVMQNPRHLVRRRGQEARLRCSPMKGHSHVYWYRQLPEEGLKFMVYLQKENIIDESGMPKERFSAEFPKEGPSILRIQQVVRGDSAAYFCASSPNLLVEQFFGPGTRLTVL.

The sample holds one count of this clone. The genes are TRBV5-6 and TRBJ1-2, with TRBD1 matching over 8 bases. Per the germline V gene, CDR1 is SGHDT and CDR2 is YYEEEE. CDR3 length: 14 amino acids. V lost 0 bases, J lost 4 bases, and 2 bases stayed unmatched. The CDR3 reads CASSLGTGSYGYTF. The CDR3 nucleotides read TGTGCCAGCAGCTTGGGGACAGGGAGCTATGGCTACACCTTC.